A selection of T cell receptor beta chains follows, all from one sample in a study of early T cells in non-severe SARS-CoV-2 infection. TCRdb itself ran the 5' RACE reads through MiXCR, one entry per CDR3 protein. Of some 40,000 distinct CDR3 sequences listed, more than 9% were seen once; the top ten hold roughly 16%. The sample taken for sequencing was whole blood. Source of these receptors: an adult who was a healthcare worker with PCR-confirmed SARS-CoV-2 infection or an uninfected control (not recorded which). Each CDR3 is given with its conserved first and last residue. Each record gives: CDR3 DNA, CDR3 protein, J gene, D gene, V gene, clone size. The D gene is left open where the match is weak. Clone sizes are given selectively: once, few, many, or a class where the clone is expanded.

CDR3 DNA: TGTGCCAGCAGCCAAGATCTAGCGAACTCCTACAATGAGCAGTTCTTC
CDR3 protein: CASSQDLANSYNEQFF
J gene: TRBJ2-1
D gene: NA
V gene: TRBV3-1
clone size: few

CDR3 DNA: TGCGCCAGCAGCCAGAGCCGGGGACAGGGAAACGAGCAGTACTTC
CDR3 protein: CASSQSRGQGNEQYF
J gene: TRBJ2-7
D gene: TRBD1
V gene: TRBV4-3
clone size: few

CDR3 DNA: TGTGCCAGCCTTGGGGCTTCTAGTTCACCCCTCCACTTT
CDR3 protein: CASLGASSSPLHF
J gene: TRBJ1-6
D gene: NA
V gene: TRBV6-2/TRBV6-3
clone size: NA

CDR3 DNA: TGTGCCAGCAGCCCAAGCGGGACCCCAGATACGCAGTATTTT
CDR3 protein: CASSPSGTPDTQYF
J gene: TRBJ2-3
D gene: TRBD2
V gene: TRBV9
clone size: many

CDR3 DNA: TGTGCCACCCTTCTCCGGATCTCTCCAGATACGCAGTATTTT
CDR3 protein: CATLLRISPDTQYF
J gene: TRBJ2-3
D gene: NA
V gene: TRBV6-2/TRBV6-3
clone size: many

CDR3 DNA: TGCAGCGTTGAAGGGGGCTCAGATACGCAGTATTTT
CDR3 protein: CSVEGGSDTQYF
J gene: TRBJ2-3
D gene: NA
V gene: TRBV29-1
clone size: many

CDR3 DNA: TGTGCTAGCAGCCTGGGAACTAGCGGGGATACGCAGTATTTT
CDR3 protein: CASSLGTSGDTQYF
J gene: TRBJ2-3
D gene: TRBD2
V gene: TRBV7-7
clone size: few

CDR3 DNA: TGTGCCAGCAGCCACCGGGACAGGCCCTACGAGCAGTACTTC
CDR3 protein: CASSHRDRPYEQYF
J gene: TRBJ2-7
D gene: TRBD1
V gene: TRBV7-9
clone size: NA

CDR3 DNA: TGCGCCAGCAGCCAAGTCCCTAGCGGTCATACTGGAAACACCATATATTTT
CDR3 protein: CASSQVPSGHTGNTIYF
J gene: TRBJ1-3
D gene: NA
V gene: TRBV4-1
clone size: few

CDR3 DNA: TGTGCCAGCAGCTTAAATAGGGGCGAGGGGGAGCTGTTTTTT
CDR3 protein: CASSLNRGEGELFF
J gene: TRBJ2-2
D gene: NA
V gene: TRBV11-2
clone size: NA

CDR3 DNA: TGTGCCAGCAGAGCATCAGCTACCAATCAGCCCCAGCATTTT
CDR3 protein: CASRASATNQPQHF
J gene: TRBJ1-5
D gene: NA
V gene: TRBV6-5
clone size: many

CDR3 DNA: TGCGCCAGCAGCCAAGATTTTGACGGGGTCTACGAGCAGTACTTC
CDR3 protein: CASSQDFDGVYEQYF
J gene: TRBJ2-7
D gene: NA
V gene: TRBV4-3
clone size: NA

CDR3 DNA: TGCAGCGGAGTAGTAGGGGCGCGGTCAGATACGCAGTATTTT
CDR3 protein: CSGVVGARSDTQYF
J gene: TRBJ2-3
D gene: NA
V gene: TRBV29-1
clone size: NA

CDR3 DNA: TGTGCCAGCAGTCCCCGGGCGGTTAGGGGCAATCAGCCCCAGCATTTT
CDR3 protein: CASSPRAVRGNQPQHF
J gene: TRBJ1-5
D gene: NA
V gene: TRBV28
clone size: many

CDR3 DNA: TGCGCCAGCAGCCAAGATAGGGAGCGGGGAGCTTTCTTT
CDR3 protein: CASSQDRERGAFF
J gene: TRBJ1-1
D gene: NA
V gene: TRBV4-3
clone size: NA

CDR3 DNA: TGTGCCAGCAGTTACGCAGGCCGGGCAAACGCGAACACCGGGGAGCTGTTTTTT
CDR3 protein: CASSYAGRANANTGELFF
J gene: TRBJ2-2
D gene: NA
V gene: TRBV6-6
clone size: NA

CDR3 DNA: TGTGCCAGCAGTTACTATAATTCACCCCTCCACTTT
CDR3 protein: CASSYYNSPLHF
J gene: TRBJ1-6
D gene: NA
V gene: TRBV27
clone size: many

CDR3 DNA: TGCGCCAGCAGCTTGGGGACTAGCTCTAAAGCGGAGACCCAGTACTTC
CDR3 protein: CASSLGTSSKAETQYF
J gene: TRBJ2-5
D gene: TRBD2
V gene: TRBV5-1
clone size: many

CDR3 DNA: TGTGCCAGCAGCTTAGGGGCAGGGAGGGTCGGAGATACGCAGTATTTT
CDR3 protein: CASSLGAGRVGDTQYF
J gene: TRBJ2-3
D gene: TRBD2
V gene: TRBV7-2
clone size: many

CDR3 DNA: TGCAGTGCCGATAGCGGGGACCCCTACGAGCAGTACTTC
CDR3 protein: CSADSGDPYEQYF
J gene: TRBJ2-7
D gene: TRBD2
V gene: TRBV20-1
clone size: few